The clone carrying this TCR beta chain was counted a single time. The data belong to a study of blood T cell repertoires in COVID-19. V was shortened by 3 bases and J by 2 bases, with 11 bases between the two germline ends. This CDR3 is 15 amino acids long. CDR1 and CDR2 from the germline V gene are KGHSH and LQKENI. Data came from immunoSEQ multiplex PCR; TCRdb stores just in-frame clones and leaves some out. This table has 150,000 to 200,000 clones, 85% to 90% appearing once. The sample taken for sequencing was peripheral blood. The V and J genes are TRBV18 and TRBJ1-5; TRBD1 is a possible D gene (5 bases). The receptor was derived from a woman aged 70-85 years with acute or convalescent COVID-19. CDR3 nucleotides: TGTGCCAGCTCACCGACGCGGGACGGCAATCAGCCCCAGCATTTT. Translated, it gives CASSPTRDGNQPQHF. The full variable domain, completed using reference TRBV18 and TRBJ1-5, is NAGVMQNPRHLVRRRGQEARLRCSPMKGHSHVYWYRQLPEEGLKFMVYLQKENIIDESGMPKERFSAEFPKEGPSILRIQQVVRGDSAAYFCASSPTRDGNQPQHFGDGTRLSIL.